Listed below are T cell receptor beta chains from one sample, sequenced in a study of cytomegalovirus exposure and HLA in healthy donors. Assay: immunoSEQ multiplex PCR; the TCRdb copy retains only in-frame clones and omits some. The table has about 160,000 clones, 70% to 85% seen once. Material for sequencing was PBMCs. Source of these receptors: a man aged 40-49 years in good health and CMV-seronegative. The CDR3 runs from the conserved cysteine through the conserved F or W. Not every row has a clone size; where given, it reads once, few, many or a size class.

j_call,v_call,clone_size,cdr3_aa
TRBJ2-1,TRBV30,few,CAWSAKTGLNEQFF
TRBJ2-3,TRBV5-1,.,CASSLGTGGTDTQYF
TRBJ1-2,TRBV7-6,.,CASSLLGQGTAVDGYTF
TRBJ1-6,TRBV28,.,CASSPLSDNSPLHF
TRBJ1-6,TRBV5-1,.,CASSSEGSPLHF
TRBJ2-6,TRBV9,once,CASSEWGGDNGLTF
TRBJ2-1,TRBV6-1,.,CASSARARGSSYNEQFF
TRBJ2-3,TRBV7-9,.,CASSIRQGRTDTQYF
TRBJ2-5,TRBV5-1,.,CASSLGEETQYF
TRBJ1-1,TRBV7-6,.,CASSPNQGVAEAFF
TRBJ1-2,TRBV7-9,once,CASSLPGGLGYTF
TRBJ2-7,TRBV7-6,.,CASSVSGRGHEQYF
TRBJ2-4,TRBV7-9,.,CASSAHRGRAKNIQYF
TRBJ1-1,TRBV18,.,CASSPRGEGEAFF
TRBJ2-3,TRBV7-2,.,CASSSPTSRTDTQYF
TRBJ2-7,TRBV7-9,.,CASSLVVGRQYF
TRBJ1-1,TRBV29-1,.,CSVERGNTEAFF
TRBJ2-2,TRBV6-4,.,CASSDSTGTGELFF
TRBJ2-5,TRBV5-1,.,CASSFEYQETQYF
TRBJ1-4,TRBV6-4,.,CASSDSSGKLFF
TRBJ2-2,TRBV27,.,CASSFARTSGSAGELFF
TRBJ2-7,TRBV7-9,few,CASSSPQGKGSYEQYF
TRBJ2-5,TRBV6-5,.,CASSYSTGPSRETQYF
TRBJ2-7,TRBV27,.,CASSLSWTSGGHEQYF
TRBJ1-5,TRBV6-1,.,CASSDVDRVYQPQHF
TRBJ2-7,TRBV12-5,.,CASGFRDRDYEQYF
TRBJ2-1,TRBV19,.,CASSPRGPARDYRYNEQFF
TRBJ2-4,TRBV5-1,once,CASSLAGAAIDIQYF
TRBJ1-5,TRBV28,.,CASSLAGWDQPQHF
TRBJ2-1,TRBV12-5,once,CASGSGSRESEQFF
TRBJ2-7,TRBV11-2,.,CASSSGGVRASGHEQYF
TRBJ2-1,TRBV11-2,.,CASSPRLAGMVEQFF
TRBJ2-7,TRBV5-1,once,CASSQDREWYYEQYF
TRBJ2-3,TRBV7-9,.,CASSFPKREGPADTQYF
TRBJ2-7,TRBV6-6,.,CASSYLGSGFSYEQYF
TRBJ2-6,TRBV4-2,.,CASSQERDSGANVLTF
TRBJ2-1,TRBV28,.,CASSSGGGGYNEQFF
TRBJ2-1,TRBV18,.,CASSPGTGMRNEQFF
TRBJ2-7,TRBV11-2,once,CASSPIPASGQYF
TRBJ1-6,TRBV7-2,.,CASSSLRGLWDSPLHF
TRBJ2-2,TRBV13,.,CASSILGGVTGELFF
TRBJ2-7,TRBV7-2,few,CASSLAGSSEQYF
TRBJ1-6,TRBV11-2,.,CASSWRTALSLHF
TRBJ2-3,TRBV9,.,CASSGTSGRTDTQYF
TRBJ2-7,TRBV10-2,.,CASSDVAAWDEQYF
TRBJ1-3,TRBV5-5,.,CASSPGAGLFTGNTIYF
TRBJ2-1,TRBV7-9,few,CASSGLRTGLNEQFF
TRBJ2-7,TRBV5-1,.,CASSLTTSGRSYEQYF
TRBJ2-6,TRBV9,.,CASSVVARDSGANGLTF
TRBJ2-1,TRBV4-1,.,CASSQRQGLAENEQFF
TRBJ2-7,TRBV28,.,CASSSVAYEQYF
TRBJ2-1,TRBV5-4,.,CASSSDNEQFF